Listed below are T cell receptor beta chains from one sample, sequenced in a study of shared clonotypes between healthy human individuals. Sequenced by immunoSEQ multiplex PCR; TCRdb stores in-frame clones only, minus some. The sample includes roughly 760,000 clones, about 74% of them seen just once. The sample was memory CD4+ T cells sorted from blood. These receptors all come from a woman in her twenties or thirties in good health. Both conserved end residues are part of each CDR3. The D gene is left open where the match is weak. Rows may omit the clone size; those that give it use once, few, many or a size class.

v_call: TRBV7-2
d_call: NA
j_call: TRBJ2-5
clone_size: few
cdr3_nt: TGTGCCAGCAGCTTAGCTTCAGGAGGACTTTGGAGTGGAGGTTCTTACCAAGAGACCCAGTACTTC
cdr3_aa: CASSLASGGLWSGGSYQETQYF

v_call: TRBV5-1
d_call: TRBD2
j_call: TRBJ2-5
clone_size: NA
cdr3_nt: TGCGCCAGCAGCTCGATGACTAGCGACTCCCAAGAGACCCAGTACTTC
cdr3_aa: CASSSMTSDSQETQYF

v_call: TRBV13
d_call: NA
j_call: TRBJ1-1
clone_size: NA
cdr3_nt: TGTGCCAGCAGCCGGGGCCGACCTGTGAACACTGAAGCTTTCTTT
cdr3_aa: CASSRGRPVNTEAFF

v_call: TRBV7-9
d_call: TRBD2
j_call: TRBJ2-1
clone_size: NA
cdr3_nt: TGTGCCAGCACCGGGGAAGGGAGGGCCGTGTGGAATGAGCAGTTCTTC
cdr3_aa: CASTGEGRAVWNEQFF

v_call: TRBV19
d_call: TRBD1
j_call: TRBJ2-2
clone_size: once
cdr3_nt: TGTGCCAGTAGCAGACAGGGTACTAAGACCGGGGAGCTGTTTTTT
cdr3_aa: CASSRQGTKTGELFF

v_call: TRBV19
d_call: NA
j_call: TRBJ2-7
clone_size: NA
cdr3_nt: TGTGCCAGCAAATCGGCCGGGCGGCGGAACTACGAGCAGTACTTC
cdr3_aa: CASKSAGRRNYEQYF

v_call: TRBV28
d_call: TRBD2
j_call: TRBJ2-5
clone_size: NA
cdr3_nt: TGTGCCAGCAGTCCGAGACTAGCGGGAGCAGAGACCCAGTACTTC
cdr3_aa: CASSPRLAGAETQYF

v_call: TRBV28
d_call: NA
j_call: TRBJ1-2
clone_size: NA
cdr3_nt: TGTGCCAGCAGCGCGGGGGCATCTTTCTATGGCTACACCTTC
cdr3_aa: CASSAGASFYGYTF

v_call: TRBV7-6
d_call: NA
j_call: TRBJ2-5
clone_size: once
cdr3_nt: TGTGCCAGCAGCCCTCAATTCGGTAACCAAGAGACCCAGTACTTC
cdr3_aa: CASSPQFGNQETQYF

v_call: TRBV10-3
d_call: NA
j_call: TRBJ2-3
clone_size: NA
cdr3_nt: TGTGCCATCACCCCGGGCTCTAGCACAGATACGCAGTATTTT
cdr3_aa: CAITPGSSTDTQYF

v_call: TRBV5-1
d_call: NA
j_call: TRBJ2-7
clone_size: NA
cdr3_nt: TGCGCCAGCAGCTTGGACAGGGACCTCTACGAGCAGTACTTC
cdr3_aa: CASSLDRDLYEQYF

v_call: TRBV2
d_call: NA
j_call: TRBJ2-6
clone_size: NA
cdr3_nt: TGTGCCAGCAGTGAGAGGTCGGCTGGGGCCAACGTCCTGACTTTC
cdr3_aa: CASSERSAGANVLTF

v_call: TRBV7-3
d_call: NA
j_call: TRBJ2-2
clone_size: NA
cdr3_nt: TGTGCCAGCAGCTTAAGTCCGAACACCGGGGAGCTGTTTTTT
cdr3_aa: CASSLSPNTGELFF

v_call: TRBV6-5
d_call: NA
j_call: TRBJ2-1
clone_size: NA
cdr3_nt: TGTGCCAGCAGTTACGTCCTGGCCACCTACAATGAGCAGTTCTTC
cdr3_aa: CASSYVLATYNEQFF

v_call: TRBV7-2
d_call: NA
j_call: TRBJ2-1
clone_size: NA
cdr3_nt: TGTGCCAGCAGCTTGGGGGGGGCGGGAGCCTCCTACAATGAGCAGTTCTTC
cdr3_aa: CASSLGGAGASYNEQFF

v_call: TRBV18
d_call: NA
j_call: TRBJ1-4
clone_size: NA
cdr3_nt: TGTGCCAGCTCACGGCCCGGAGAGGCGGGCAATGAAAAACTGTTTTTT
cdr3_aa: CASSRPGEAGNEKLFF

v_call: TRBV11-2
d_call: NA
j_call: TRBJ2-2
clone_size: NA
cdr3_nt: TGTGCCAGCAGCTTAGCCGGTGCGAACACCGGGGAGCTGTTTTTT
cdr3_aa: CASSLAGANTGELFF

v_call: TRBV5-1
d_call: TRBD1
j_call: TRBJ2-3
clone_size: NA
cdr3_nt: TGCGCCAGCAGCTTGGGACAGGGGGCAGATACGCAGTATTTT
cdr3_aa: CASSLGQGADTQYF

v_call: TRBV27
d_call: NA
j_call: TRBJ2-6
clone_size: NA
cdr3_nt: TGTGCCAGCAGTTTTGGGGTTGGGGCCAACGTCCTGACTTTC
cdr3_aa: CASSFGVGANVLTF

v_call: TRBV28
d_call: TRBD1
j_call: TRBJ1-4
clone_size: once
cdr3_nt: TGTGCCTCAACCGGGGGACAGGCGTATGAAAAACTGTTTTTT
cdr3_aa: CASTGGQAYEKLFF

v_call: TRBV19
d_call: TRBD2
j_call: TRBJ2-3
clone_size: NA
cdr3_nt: TGTGCCAGTACCGCCGGGACTAGCGGGGGGGATACGCAGTATTTT
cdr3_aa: CASTAGTSGGDTQYF

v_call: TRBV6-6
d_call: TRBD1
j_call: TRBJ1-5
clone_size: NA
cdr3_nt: TGTGCCAGCAGTCCACTGACAGGGGGTCAGCCCCAGCATTTT
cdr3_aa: CASSPLTGGQPQHF

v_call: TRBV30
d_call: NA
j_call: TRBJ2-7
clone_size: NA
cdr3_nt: TGTGCCTGGAGTGTAACTACAGCGGTGTACTTC
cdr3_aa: CAWSVTTAVYF

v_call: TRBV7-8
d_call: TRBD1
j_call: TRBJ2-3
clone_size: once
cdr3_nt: TGTGCCAGCAGCGGAAGGGACAGGGTCACAGATACGCAGTATTTT
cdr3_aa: CASSGRDRVTDTQYF

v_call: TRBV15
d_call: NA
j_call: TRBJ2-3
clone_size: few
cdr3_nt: TGTGCCACCAGCAGAGATCAAGACTATTCAGATACGCAGTATTTT
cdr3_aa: CATSRDQDYSDTQYF

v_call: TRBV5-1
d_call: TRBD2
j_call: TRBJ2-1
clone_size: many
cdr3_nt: TGCGCCAGCAGCTACGGGACTAGCGTCGTTCCTGAGCAGTTCTTC
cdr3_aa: CASSYGTSVVPEQFF

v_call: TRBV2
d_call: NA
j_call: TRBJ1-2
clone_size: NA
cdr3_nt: TGTGCCAGCAGTCCAAAGGCCTATGGCTACACCTTC
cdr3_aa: CASSPKAYGYTF

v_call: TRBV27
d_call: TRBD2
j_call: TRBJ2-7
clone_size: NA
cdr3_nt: TGTGCCAGCAGCTTAAAAATACTAGCGGGAGGTGTATCTCGCTCCTACGAGCAGTACTTC
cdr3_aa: CASSLKILAGGVSRSYEQYF

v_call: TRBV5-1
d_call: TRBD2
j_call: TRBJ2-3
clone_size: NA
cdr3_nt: TGCGCCAGCAGCTTGGCGGGAGGACCAGGCACAGATACGCAGTATTTT
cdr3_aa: CASSLAGGPGTDTQYF

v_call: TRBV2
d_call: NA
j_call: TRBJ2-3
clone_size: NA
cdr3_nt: TGTGCCAGCATCGTTTCGGGACTGTGGGGGGTGCCAGATACGCAGTATTTT
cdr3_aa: CASIVSGLWGVPDTQYF

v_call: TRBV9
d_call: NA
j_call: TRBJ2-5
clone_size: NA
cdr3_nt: TGTGCCAGCAGCTTAGAGGTCTTCCAAGAGACCCAGTACTTC
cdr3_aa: CASSLEVFQETQYF

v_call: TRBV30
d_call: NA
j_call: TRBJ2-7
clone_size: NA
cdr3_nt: TGTGCCTGGAGTGGGACTACCTACGAGCAGTACTTC
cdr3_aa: CAWSGTTYEQYF

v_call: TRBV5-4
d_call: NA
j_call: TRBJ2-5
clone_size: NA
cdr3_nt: TGTGCCAGCAGCTTGGGTTTGGGGGAGACCCAGTACTTC
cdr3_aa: CASSLGLGETQYF